The 32 T cell receptor beta chains below come from one sample, sequenced in a study of T cells after yellow fever vaccination. TCRdb re-analysed the 5' RACE reads in MiXCR, keeping a single row per CDR3 protein. The data contain 200,000 to 250,000 distinct CDR3 sequences, about 3% of them singletons. Sequenced material: CD4+ T cells sorted from PBMCs, taken 10 days after the yellow fever booster vaccination. The receptor set was obtained from a man between 18 and 29 years old who received the YFV17D yellow fever vaccine.

This clonotype turned up a few times. The V and J genes are TRBV10-3 and TRBJ2-7; D assignment may be TRBD1 or TRBD2 (5 bases each). V was pared by 0 bases and J by 5 bases, with 8 bases between. Germline V lookup: CDR1 ENHRY, CDR2 SYGVKD. The CDR3 spans 13 residues. The DNA of the CDR3 is TGTGCCATCAGTGAGTCCCGGGACCACGAGCAGTACGTC. It yields the protein CAISESRDHEQYV.

This clonotype came up many times. V is TRBV18 and J is TRBJ2-1, with 7 bases lining up with TRBD1. The CDR3 extends over 16 amino acids. The germline V gene has CDR1 KGHSH and CDR2 LQKENI. V dropped 2 bases and J dropped 7; count of bases not matched to a gene: 11. The CDR3 region has the DNA TGTGCCAGCTCACCATTCTTCGGACAGGTGATAAATGAGCAGTTCTTC. Protein product: CASSPFFGQVINEQFF.

The chain recombines TRBV4-3 with TRBJ1-2; D is unclear. The germline V gene has CDR1 LGHNA and CDR2 YSLEER. The CDR3 runs 14 residues. The germline V and J ends were trimmed by 3 bases and 4 bases, with 12 bases remaining between them. The CDR3 nucleotides read TGCGCCAGCAGCCACGCGGGGAAGGTCTATGGCTACACCTTC. This codes for CASSHAGKVYGYTF.

Ten or more counts support this clonotype. The chain couples TRBV27 to TRBJ1-1; possible D gene TRBD1, 5 bases. The CDR3 has 16 amino acids. Trimming took off 0 bases at V and 5 bases at J, with 16 bases between the two ends. Germline assignment: CDR1 MNHEY and CDR2 SMNVEV (reference sequence). The DNA for the CDR3 is TGTGCCAGCAGTTTATCTACCTCTATGGGGGGAACTGAAGCTTTCTTT. This translates into CASSLSTSMGGTEAFF.

The gene calls are TRBV10-1 and TRBJ2-5; tentative D call: TRBD1 (6 bases). The germline V gene has CDR1 WNHNN and CDR2 SYGVQD (reference sequence). V shed 4 bases and J shed 5 bases, with 20 bases lying between them. The CDR3 runs 16 residues. The CDR3 region is CASSGLTGDQGETQYF. CDR3 bases: TGCGCCAGCAGTGGGCTGACAGGAGATCAGGGGGAGACCCAGTACTTC.

The chain employs TRBV24-1 and TRBJ2-1; 11 nucleotides line up with TRBD2. V lost 10 bases to trimming and J lost 8 bases; unmatched junction nucleotides: 6. This CDR3 has 13 amino acids. CDR1 is KGHDR, CDR2 SFDVKD, per germline. CDR3 region: CATGSGGVYEQFF. The CDR3 region has the DNA TGTGCCACGGGTAGCGGGGGGGTCTATGAGCAGTTCTTC.

Many counts were recorded for this clonotype. The CDR3 reads CASSAQGGGEQYV. The CDR3 nucleotides read TGTGCCAGCTCAGCCCAGGGAGGTGGCGAGCAGTACGTC. The J gene is TRBJ2-7, the V gene TRBV18; weak D call: TRBD2 (6 bases). This CDR3 is 13 amino acids long. Trimming shortened V by 5 bases and J by 6 bases, and 14 bases separated the two germline ends. Germline V gene sequence: CDR1 KGHSH, CDR2 LQKENI.

The sample holds a few counts of this clonotype. This chain joins TRBV12-3 or TRBV12-4 and TRBJ1-1; D unresolved. V was cut by 8 bases and J by 4 bases, with 8 bases left in between. The CDR3 totals 11 residues. The CDR3 coding sequence is TGTGCCAGCTCGAGGGTCACTGAAGCTTTCTTT. Encoded protein: CASSRVTEAFF.

Ten or more counts support this clonotype. This chain uses TRBV6-5 with TRBJ1-1; 9 bases line up with TRBD1. The ends lost 6 bases at V and 10 bases at J; junction bases unmatched: 12. Germline V lookup: CDR1 MNHEY, CDR2 SVGAGI. This CDR3 is built from 14 residues. CDR3 region: CASSPRTGEEVAFF. CDR3 in DNA: TGTGCCAGCAGCCCACGGACAGGGGAGGAAGTAGCTTTCTTT.

This clonotype came up many times. The gene calls are TRBV20-1 and TRBJ2-3; D gene uncertain. Germline V gene sequence: CDR1 DFQATT, CDR2 SNEGSKA (reference sequence). Trimming stripped 2 bases from V and 0 bases from J, with 12 bases between. The CDR3 totals 15 residues. The CDR3 sequence: CSARQYLLSTDTQYF. The CDR3 nucleotides are TGCAGTGCTAGACAGTACCTTCTTAGCACAGATACGCAGTATTTT.

This clonotype was detected ten times or more. This sequence joins TRBV5-1 and TRBJ1-1; D is undetermined. CDR3 length: 14 residues. Trimming took 4 bases from V and 2 from J, leaving 12 bases between them. Germline V gives CDR1 SGHRS, CDR2 YFSETQ. The CDR3: CASSQQNFNTEAFF. Written as DNA, the CDR3 is TGCGCCAGCAGCCAACAGAACTTCAACACTGAAGCTTTCTTT.

Many counts were recorded for this clonotype. V usage is TRBV19 and J usage is TRBJ2-5, with 7 nucleotides matching TRBD2. J gave up 5 bases and V 5 bases, and 11 bases lay outside the gene matches. The V gene's germline CDR1 is LNHDA and CDR2 SQIVND (reference sequence). The CDR3 runs 15 residues. The DNA of the CDR3 is TGTGCCAGTAGTTCTCCAGCGGGGTCTAATGAGACCCAGTACTTC. The encoded protein is CASSSPAGSNETQYF.

This clonotype appeared many times. The V and J genes are TRBV18 and TRBJ1-1; the D is unclear. Germline values: CDR1 KGHSH, CDR2 LQKENI. The CDR3 is 14 residues long. V was cut by 6 bases and J by 3 bases, with 14 bases left in between. The CDR3 region is CASSPVRRDTEAFF. CDR3 DNA sequence: TGTGCCAGCTCCCCCGTCCGAAGGGACACTGAAGCTTTCTTT.

This clonotype was picked up many times. The chain has TRBV20-1 and TRBJ2-7, with D possibly TRBD1 on 5 matching bases. CDR3 length: 12 residues. The V and J ends lost 4 bases and 5 bases respectively, with 12 bases between them. Germline loops: CDR1 DFQATT, CDR2 SNEGSKA (reference sequence). The CDR3 spells CSAKGRVDEQYF. The CDR3, as DNA: TGCAGTGCTAAGGGCAGGGTAGACGAGCAGTACTTC.

V usage is TRBV19 and J usage is TRBJ2-5; D possibly corresponds to TRBD1 (6 bases). The germline CDR1 and CDR2 sequences are LNHDA and SQIVND (reference sequence). The CDR3 extends over 13 amino acids. Trimming pared 5 bases from V and 3 bases from J, leaving 10 bases between. CDR3 region: CASSWGQEETQYF. The CDR3, as DNA: TGTGCCAGTAGTTGGGGACAAGAAGAGACCCAGTACTTC.

This clonotype has a handful of counts. CDR3: CASSFSGGAREQYV. DNA of the CDR3: TGTGCCAGCAGCTTTAGCGGGGGGGCCCGCGAGCAGTACGTC. The V and J genes are TRBV7-2 and TRBJ2-7, with 11 bases that match TRBD2. The CDR3 loop spans 14 amino acids. Germline-derived CDR1 and CDR2 are SGHTA and FQGNSA. The J segment lost 6 bases and the V segment lost 3 bases, leaving 4 bases of the junction unmatched.

This chain links TRBV20-1 with TRBJ2-3; 8 nucleotides match TRBD2. Germline loops: CDR1 DFQATT, CDR2 SNEGSKA (reference sequence). V trimming: 4 bases; J trimming: 3 bases; junction bases outside the gene matches: 6. The CDR3 sequence is 14 residues long. The DNA for the CDR3 is TGCAGTGCTAACGGGGGGGCCAGTACAGATACGCAGTATTTT. It yields the protein CSANGGASTDTQYF.

This clonotype was counted ten times or more. The chain joins TRBV9 to TRBJ2-3; TRBD1 might be the D (6 bases). Trimming cost V 0 bases and J 3 bases, with 11 bases left between them. Germline V gives CDR1 SGDLS, CDR2 YYNGEE. The CDR3 sequence is 15 residues long. The CDR3 sequence: CASSVVLGATDTQYF. In DNA form, the CDR3 reads TGTGCCAGCAGCGTAGTATTGGGGGCGACAGATACGCAGTATTTT.

This clonotype was detected many times. The J gene is TRBJ2-5, the V gene TRBV7-2; no definite D call. Germline loops: CDR1 SGHTA, CDR2 FQGNSA. This CDR3 has 15 amino acids. Trimming took 1 base from V and 5 from J, leaving 14 bases between them. CDR3 region: CASSLVGLQRETQYF. The CDR3 DNA sequence: TGTGCCAGCAGCTTAGTAGGCCTGCAAAGGGAGACCCAGTACTTC.

This clonotype has a handful of counts. The genes are TRBV7-3 and TRBJ2-1; the match to TRBD2 covers 8 bases. The CDR3 is 14 amino acids. V lost 5 bases to trimming and J lost 10 bases; unmatched junction nucleotides: 10. CDR1 and CDR2 from the germline V gene are SGHTA and FQGTGA. The CDR3 nucleotides read TGTGCCAGCAGCCGGGGGAATGTAGCGGGGGAGCAGTTCTTC. It specifies CASSRGNVAGEQFF.

This clonotype was observed many times. The chain couples TRBV6-5 to TRBJ2-5, with D possibly TRBD2 on 6 matching bases. This CDR3 has 15 residues. Germline assignment: CDR1 MNHEY and CDR2 SVGAGI. V lost 5 bases and J 7 bases, leaving 20 bases between the germline ends. In DNA, the CDR3 is TGTGCCAGCAGTAAGCGGGCCACGACTGGTGGGACCCAGTACTTC. It encodes CASSKRATTGGTQYF.

There are a few counts of this clonotype. The V call is TRBV20-1, the J call TRBJ2-1, with D perhaps being TRBD1 or TRBD2 (5 bases each). CDR1 is DFQATT and CDR2 is SNEGSKA in the germline V gene (reference sequence). CDR3 length: 14 residues. Trimming cost V 6 bases and J 10 bases, with 22 bases left between them. CDR3 in DNA: TGCAGTGCGGCGGGTGGACACTCGGTAGGAGAGCAGTTCTTC. Translating it yields CSAAGGHSVGEQFF.

The gene calls are TRBV7-6 and TRBJ2-7; 8 nucleotides match TRBD1. The germline V gene encodes CDR1 SGHVS and CDR2 FNYEAQ. Unmatched junction bases numbered 6, after V lost 5 bases and J lost 0 bases. The CDR3 is 15 amino acids. In nucleotides, the CDR3 is TGTGCCAGCAGCGGCCGACAGGGGAGCTCCTACGAGCAGTACGTC. As protein: CASSGRQGSSYEQYV.

The rearrangement joins TRBV5-6 to TRBJ2-1; 14 nucleotides line up with TRBD2. The V segment lost 5 bases and the J segment 3 bases; nucleotides outside the gene matches: 7. CDR1 SGHDT and CDR2 YYEEEE come from the germline V gene. This CDR3 spans 17 amino acids. CDR3 DNA sequence: TGTGCCAGCAGGAAAGGGACTAGCGGGGGAAGCTACAATGAGCAGTTCTTC. Its protein product is CASRKGTSGGSYNEQFF.

The chain has TRBV6-2 or TRBV6-3 and TRBJ2-2, with a tentative D call TRBD1 (5 bases). Trimming left V 2 bases short and J 0 bases short, with 7 bases between. The CDR3 is 15 amino acids. Per germline, CDR1 MNHEY and CDR2 SVGEGT. CDR3 coding DNA: TGTGCCAGCAGTTACCCGACAGCGAACACCGGGGAGCTGTTTTTT. As protein: CASSYPTANTGELFF.

This clonotype was found a few times. The chain uses TRBV9 and TRBJ2-2; D may be TRBD1 (6 bases). The germline CDR1 and CDR2 sequences are SGDLS and YYNGEE. The CDR3 spans 13 residues. Trimming cost V 2 bases and J 6 bases, with 8 bases left between them. The CDR3 here is CASSVSGAGELFF. CDR3 coding DNA: TGTGCCAGCAGCGTGTCAGGGGCCGGGGAGCTGTTTTTT. Full variable domain (rest looked up from reference TRBV9 and TRBJ2-2): DSGVTQTPKHLITATGQRVTLRCSPRSGDLSVYWYQQSLDQGLQFLIQYYNGEERAKGNILERFSAQQFPDLHSELNLSSLELGDSALYFCASSVSGAGELFFGEGSRLTVL.

This clonotype was seen only a few times. The chain carries TRBV25-1 and TRBJ1-2, with D hard to call. The CDR3 loop spans 12 amino acids. Between the trimmed V and J ends, which lost 5 bases and 3 bases, there was a span of 7 bases. Germline values: CDR1 MGHDK, CDR2 SYGVNS. CDR3 DNA: TGTGCCAGCAGTAGGCCCTACTATGGCTACACCTTC. Its protein product is CASSRPYYGYTF.

V usage is TRBV14 and J usage is TRBJ2-3, with 10 bases fitting TRBD2. Per germline, CDR1 SGHDN and CDR2 FVKESK. CDR3 length: 16 amino acids. V shed 4 bases and J 2 bases; nucleotides not matched to a gene: 6. The CDR3 loop is CASSLGLARNTDTQYF. CDR3 coding DNA: TGTGCCAGCAGCCTGGGACTAGCGAGGAACACAGATACGCAGTATTTT.

This clonotype was observed many times. The chain couples TRBV5-5 to TRBJ1-2, with 8 nucleotides matching TRBD1. CDR3 size: 13 residues. Germline V gene lookup returns CDR1 SGHKS and CDR2 YYEKEE (reference sequence). V lost 4 bases, J lost 6 bases, and 5 bases stayed unmatched. Written as DNA, the CDR3 is TGTGCCAGCAGCGGAACAGGGGGAGATGGCTACACCTTC. This translates into CASSGTGGDGYTF.

The chain has TRBV7-2 and TRBJ2-3; tentative D call: TRBD2 (6 bases). The CDR3 runs to 14 residues. Trimming stripped 1 base from V and 6 bases from J, with 11 bases between. The V gene's germline CDR1 is SGHTA and CDR2 FQGNSA. The CDR3 here is CASSLVTRGDTQYF. CDR3 nucleotide sequence: TGTGCCAGCAGCTTAGTCACCCGGGGGGATACGCAGTATTTT.

This clonotype has at least ten counts. The V and J genes are TRBV12-3 or TRBV12-4 and TRBJ2-7; D gene unclear. The CDR3 consists of 13 residues. V was pared by 3 bases and J by 7 bases, with 13 bases between. The CDR3 reads CASSFIPGVEQYF. Written as DNA, the CDR3 is TGTGCCAGCAGTTTCATTCCTGGAGTAGAGCAGTACTTC.

This clonotype has just a few counts. CDR3 in DNA: TGCGCCAGCAGCTTGGGGGGCCCCGTCGAGACCCAGTACTTC. Protein sequence: CASSLGGPVETQYF. This rearrangement joins TRBV5-1 to TRBJ2-5; weak D call: TRBD1 (5 bases). V shed 0 bases and J shed 5 bases, with 11 bases lying between them. Germline V gene data show CDR1 as SGHRS and CDR2 as YFSETQ. The CDR3 is 14 residues long.